A selection of T cell receptor beta chains follows, all from one sample in a study of T cell clusters in autoimmune cytopenias. From the multiplex PCR reads, TCRdb lists one entry per CDR3 protein and no DNA. The sample totals fewer than 4,500 distinct CDR3 sequences. The same data also contributed to another study, on T cell repertoires in aging, cancer and after chemotherapy.

Source material: peripheral blood. These receptor sequences come from a human donor in good health. CDR3s include the opening cysteine and the closing phenylalanine or tryptophan. Not every row has a clone size; where given, it reads once, few, many or a size class.

size	length	V	J	CDR3
-	16	TRBV20-1	TRBJ1-6	CSARSSGERDNSPLHF
medium-sized	15	TRBV27	TRBJ1-1	CASSPGQGANTEAFF
medium-sized	14	TRBV19	TRBJ2-7	CASSTLGSSYEQYF
medium-sized	13	TRBV6-4	TRBJ2-1	CATSDGTSNEQFF
medium-sized	11	TRBV6-5	TRBJ2-7	CASRNGYEQYF
-	14	TRBV6-5	TRBJ2-7	CASSERADQDEQYF
medium-sized	13	TRBV19	TRBJ2-1	CASSMAVYNEQFF
medium-sized	13	TRBV27	TRBJ1-1	CASSRVWNTEAFF
-	11	TRBV7-9	TRBJ2-5	CASSPSETQYF
-	15	TRBV4-2	TRBJ2-7	CASSQLAGVAYEQYF
medium-sized	14	TRBV11-3	TRBJ2-4	CASSPWLAKNIQYF
-	16	TRBV11-3	TRBJ2-3	CASSPGDACEGDTQYF
medium-sized	15	TRBV27	TRBJ1-5	CASSLYPTVNQPQHF
medium-sized	15	TRBV5-6	TRBJ1-1	CASSPGTGTGTEAFF
medium-sized	14	TRBV5-1	TRBJ2-2	CASSSDRQGGELFF
-	13	TRBV19	TRBJ2-3	CASRSGTSDTQYF
medium-sized	15	TRBV6-1	TRBJ2-6	CASSESESGANVLTF
-	14	TRBV5-8	TRBJ2-6	CASSSDRGTNVLTF
-	16	TRBV6-4	TRBJ2-6	CASSNGGISGANVLTF
medium-sized	13	TRBV6-4	TRBJ2-3	CASSVGGTDTQYF
medium-sized	14	TRBV6-1	TRBJ1-6	CASSGETGLSPLHF
medium-sized	15	TRBV15	TRBJ1-2	CATSRDYGGQGPNTF
-	14	TRBV4-3	TRBJ2-3	CASSQGTITDTQYF
medium-sized	13	TRBV7-9	TRBJ2-5	CASSFGVQETQYF
medium-sized	16	TRBV11-3	TRBJ2-1	CASSLRGKANYNEQFF
medium-sized	16	TRBV18	TRBJ2-3	CASSPRGQGRTDTQYF